This record covers a single T cell receptor (beta chain). The antigen remains unidentified. This entry is derived from a study of cytomegalovirus exposure and HLA in healthy donors. Overall study context: Among the roughly 400 genotyped donors, more than 70% were placed in the Caucasian-associated ancestry cluster.

This CDR3 is built from 13 residues. Trimming took 11 bases from V and 0 from J; bases not matched to a gene: 6. CDR1 is SNHLY and CDR2 is FYNNEI in the germline V gene. Study observations and caveats: Some V segments, including TRBV6-2 and TRBV6-3, were excluded as indistinguishable.

13 Jbeta primers and 60 Vbeta primers were used for the PCR. Profiled with immunoSEQ multiplex PCR; TCRdb holds only in-frame clones, not every one. The sample includes about 190,000 clones, roughly four fifths of them seen just once. This chain connects TRBV2 to TRBJ2-7; 8 bases fit TRBD2. Material: PBMCs. The sequence came from a woman under 40 in good health and CMV-seropositive. CDR3 amino acids: CAGTGTSSYEQYF. The CDR3 DNA sequence: TGTGCCGGAACCGGGACTAGCTCCTACGAGCAGTACTTC.